The 25 T cell receptor beta chains given below trace back to one sample, sequenced in a study of T cells in Graves' hyperthyroidism and ophthalmopathy. TCR beta CDR3 regions were amplified from RNA transcripts. With the HTBI primer set, the TCR CDR3 went through a first round of RT-PCR. TCRdb recomputed calls from the multiplex PCR reads with MiXCR, one row per CDR3 protein. Of about 300,000 distinct CDR3 sequences in the sample, about 15% were seen once. The source material was blood. These receptors were taken from a man aged 25 to 40 with Graves' hyperthyroidism.

This clonotype showed up just once. Given a much more abundant clone one base away, this may be a read error. CDR3 bases: TGTGCCAGCAGTGATGGGGACATCCGTCGCAAGCAGTACTTC. It encodes CASSDGDIRRKQYF. The chain is built from TRBV6-1 and TRBJ2-7; a possible D gene is TRBD1 (6 bases). Germline values: CDR1 MNHNS, CDR2 SASEGT. V lost 3 bases, J lost 8 bases, and 17 bases lay in between. The CDR3 spans 14 residues.

Many counts were recorded for this clonotype. This chain links TRBV29-1 with TRBJ1-1, with a possible D match to TRBD1 (5 bases). CDR1 and CDR2 from the germline V gene are SQVTM and ANQGSEA. The CDR3 is 12 amino acids. V gave up 5 bases and J gave up 10 bases, with 17 bases separating them. CDR3 residues: CSVLLWDDRAFF. DNA of the CDR3: TGCAGCGTTCTGCTTTGGGACGATAGAGCTTTCTTT.

This clonotype was counted at least ten times. The chain recombines TRBV6-2 or TRBV6-3 with TRBJ2-1; 8 nucleotides line up with TRBD2. The ends lost 5 bases at V and 0 bases at J; junction bases unmatched: 3. The CDR3 length is 15 residues. Germline V CDR1 and CDR2: MNHEY, SVGEGT. CDR3 coding DNA: TGTGCCAGCAGTACCCGGGGGGGCTCCTACAATGAGCAGTTCTTC. This gives the protein CASSTRGGSYNEQFF.

In its sample, this clonotype was seen many times. The V call is TRBV7-3, the J call TRBJ1-1; unclear D gene. CDR3 length: 13 residues. Trimming left V 6 bases short and J 1 base short, with 9 bases between. Looked up from germline, CDR1 is SGHTA and CDR2 is FQGTGA. In nucleotides, the CDR3 is TGTGCCAGCAGGGCGAATGGGAACACTGAAGCTTTCTTT. Its translation is CASRANGNTEAFF.

The chain links TRBV5-1 to TRBJ2-7; 11 bases match TRBD2. This CDR3 comprises 16 residues. Germline-derived CDR1 and CDR2 are SGHRS and YFSETQ. Trimming at V came to 0 bases and at J to 5 bases, leaving 7 bases not matched to a gene. The CDR3 loop is CASSLVAGGPSNEQYF. CDR3 in DNA: TGCGCCAGCAGCTTGGTAGCGGGAGGGCCGTCGAACGAGCAGTACTTC.

V is TRBV11-3 and J is TRBJ2-3, with 11 bases that match TRBD2. Germline CDR1 reads SGHNT; CDR2 reads YENEEA. CDR3 size: 17 residues. V was clipped by 2 bases and J by 3 bases; unmatched bases: 7. CDR3 region: CASSLTSASGRTDTQYF. The CDR3 DNA sequence: TGTGCCAGCAGCTTAACGTCGGCTAGCGGGAGGACAGATACGCAGTATTTT.

CDR3: CASSVAGTAQETQYF. DNA for the CDR3: TGCGCCAGCAGCGTGGCCGGGACAGCTCAAGAGACCCAGTACTTC. The chain is built from TRBV5-1 and TRBJ2-5; 7 bases align to TRBD1. With 4 bases clipped from V and 2 bases from J, the junction kept 8 bases outside the gene matches. The germline gives CDR1 SGHRS, CDR2 YFSETQ. This CDR3 region has 15 residues.

There are many counts of this clonotype. V and J are TRBV7-9 and TRBJ1-1; D possibly corresponds to TRBD1 (5 bases). Germline-derived CDR1 and CDR2 are SEHNR and FQNEAQ (reference sequence). Trimming took off 8 bases at V and 3 bases at J, with 10 bases between the two ends. The CDR3 runs 12 residues. CDR3 nucleotide sequence: TGTGCCAGCGGGGCTGGCGACACTGAAGCTTTCTTT. Its translation: CASGAGDTEAFF. Together with reference TRBV7-9 and TRBJ1-1, the CDR3 gives the full variable domain: DTGVSQNPRHKITKRGQNVTFRCDPISEHNRLYWYRQTLGQGPEFLTYFQNEAQLEKSRLLSDRFSAERPKGSFSTLEIQRTEQGDSAMYLCASGAGDTEAFFGQGTRLTVV.

At least ten counts were recorded for this clonotype. Sequence at one end of the junction differs from germline and may be a read error. This chain connects TRBV2 to TRBJ2-3; D not resolved. CDR1 and CDR2 (germline): SNHLY, FYNNEI. The CDR3 is made up of 14 amino acids. For the CDR3, the DNA is TGTACCAGCAGTGAAAAGTACACGACAGATACGCAGTATTTT. It is translated as CTSSEKYTTDTQYF.

V usage is TRBV5-6 and J usage is TRBJ1-4; 8 bases are a match to TRBD1. CDR1 and CDR2 (germline): SGHDT, YYEEEE. The CDR3 totals 14 residues. Trimming at V came to 6 bases and at J to 5 bases, leaving 6 bases not matched to a gene. The CDR3 DNA sequence: TGTGCCAGCATCCGACAGGGGCTGAATGAAAAACTGTTTTTT. Translated: CASIRQGLNEKLFF.

At least ten counts were recorded for this clonotype. The chain links TRBV3-1 to TRBJ2-7, with TRBD1 identical over 11 bases. The CDR3 is 17 amino acids. CDR1 is LGHDT and CDR2 is YNNKEL in the germline V gene (reference sequence). V was pared by 3 bases and J by 2 bases, with 9 bases of the junction left unmatched. CDR3 nucleotide sequence: TGTGCCAGCAGCCATCTGGCCGGGACAGGGGGAACCTACGAGCAGTACTTC. Translating gives CASSHLAGTGGTYEQYF.

There are many counts of this clonotype. V is TRBV7-3 and J is TRBJ2-1; D uncertain. CDR1 is SGHTA, CDR2 FQGTGA, per germline. With 6 bases removed from V and 5 bases from J, the gap between germline ends came to 5 bases. CDR3 size: 11 residues. CDR3 region: CASSRDNEQFF. Written as DNA, the CDR3 is TGTGCCAGCAGTCGAGACAATGAGCAGTTCTTC.

In its sample, this clonotype was seen many times. The chain is built from TRBV29-1 and TRBJ1-2, with a weak D call TRBD1 (6 bases). This CDR3 contains 13 residues. Per germline, CDR1 SQVTM and CDR2 ANQGSEA. V lost 1 base to trimming and J lost 9 bases, with 15 bases between them. The CDR3 loop reads CSVEVAGAKRYTF. In DNA form, the CDR3 reads TGCAGCGTTGAAGTTGCAGGGGCGAAACGCTACACCTTC.

This clonotype was detected ten times or more. The rearrangement uses TRBV29-1 and TRBJ1-1, with a possible D match to TRBD1 (5 bases). Per germline, CDR1 SQVTM and CDR2 ANQGSEA. The CDR3 length is 13 residues. V was trimmed by 0 bases and J by 6 bases, leaving 11 bases between them. The CDR3 DNA sequence: TGCAGCGTTGAAGATCGGGCAGGGCCTGAAGCTTTCTTT. Translating it yields CSVEDRAGPEAFF.

The J gene is TRBJ1-1, the V gene TRBV19, with 9 positions matching TRBD1. This CDR3 is 13 amino acids long. V lost 10 bases to trimming and J lost 4 bases; unmatched junction nucleotides: 7. Germline V gene data show CDR1 as LNHDA and CDR2 as SQIVND (reference sequence). The CDR3 DNA reads as TGTGCCACTGAGACAGGGGGATCCACTGAAGCTTTCTTT. Amino acid sequence: CATETGGSTEAFF.

This clonotype showed up many times. One junction end disagrees with the germline gene, perhaps due to a read error. The chain has TRBV6-2 or TRBV6-3 and TRBJ2-1; 7 bases are a match to TRBD1. The CDR3 has 14 residues. CDR1 and CDR2 (germline): MNHEY, SVGEGT. CDR3 amino acids: CASCYTWTGRGQFF. The CDR3 coding sequence is TGTGCCAGCTGTTACACCTGGACAGGCCGGGGGCAGTTCTTC.

The rearrangement links TRBV29-1 to TRBJ1-2; D ambiguous. This CDR3 spans 10 amino acids. The germline V gene encodes CDR1 SQVTM and CDR2 ANQGSEA. V shed 5 bases and J shed 6 bases, with 7 bases lying between them. CDR3: CSVFTNGYTF. The CDR3 DNA reads TGCAGCGTTTTCACAAATGGCTACACCTTC.

This clonotype was seen ten or more times. V usage is TRBV6-1 and J usage is TRBJ2-7; 8 bases agree with TRBD2. The CDR3 consists of 15 residues. The ends lost 5 bases at V and 6 bases at J; junction bases unmatched: 12. Germline CDR1 reads MNHNS; CDR2 reads SASEGT. The CDR3 loop is CASSSFPGLVGEQYF. The CDR3 DNA sequence: TGTGCCAGCAGTTCCTTCCCGGGACTAGTAGGCGAGCAGTACTTC.

This clonotype was seen a single time. An end of the junction differs from the germline gene, which may be a read error. This chain connects TRBV28 to TRBJ2-1; 8 bases are a match to TRBD2. This CDR3 is built from 15 residues. The germline V gene encodes CDR1 MDHEN and CDR2 SYDVKM. This CDR3 reads CAGSLLASGPYEQFF. The DNA for the CDR3 is TGTGCCGGCAGTTTGCTGGCTAGCGGGCCCTATGAGCAGTTCTTC.

The chain joins TRBV27 to TRBJ1-5; TRBD1 agrees at 7 bases. The CDR3 has 14 amino acids. Losses at the gene ends were 3 bases for V and 4 bases for J; bases not matched to a gene: 3. The germline V gene has CDR1 MNHEY and CDR2 SMNVEV (reference sequence). In DNA, the CDR3 is TGTGCCAGCAGTTTTACAGGGGAGAATCAGCCCCAGCATTTT. Its translation: CASSFTGENQPQHF.

This clonotype was recorded many times. The genes are TRBV7-8 and TRBJ2-1, with 12 bases that match TRBD2. J gave up 8 bases and V 3 bases, and 8 bases lay outside the gene matches. The CDR3 is made up of 16 amino acids. Germline CDR1 reads SGHVS; CDR2 reads FQNEAQ. The CDR3, as DNA: TGTGCCAGCAGCTTCCAGACTAGCGGGAGTCCAGATGAGCAGTTCTTC. Translation: CASSFQTSGSPDEQFF.

The chain uses TRBV9 and TRBJ2-7; no firm D call. The CDR3 runs to 15 residues. With 4 bases removed from V and 0 bases from J, the gap between germline ends came to 14 bases. The germline CDR1 and CDR2 sequences are SGDLS and YYNGEE. CDR3 sequence: CASSPGSTSSYEQYF. The CDR3 nucleotides are TGTGCCAGCAGCCCAGGAAGCACGAGCTCCTACGAGCAGTACTTC. The entire variable domain, with the rest obtained from reference TRBV9 and TRBJ2-7, is as follows: DSGVTQTPKHLITATGQRVTLRCSPRSGDLSVYWYQQSLDQGLQFLIQYYNGEERAKGNILERFSAQQFPDLHSELNLSSLELGDSALYFCASSPGSTSSYEQYFGPGTRLTVT.

V is TRBV12-3 or TRBV12-4 and J is TRBJ1-5; TRBD1 is a possible D gene (5 bases). With 3 bases removed from V and 6 bases from J, the gap between germline ends came to 6 bases. The CDR3 covers 12 residues. The chain's CDR3 is CASSFDSQPQHF. In DNA, the CDR3 is TGTGCCAGCAGTTTTGACAGTCAGCCCCAGCATTTT.

V usage is TRBV7-9 and J usage is TRBJ1-6; 7 bases match TRBD1. V lost 3 bases, J lost 9 bases, and 11 bases stayed unmatched. CDR1 and CDR2 (germline): SEHNR, FQNEAQ (reference sequence). This CDR3 is 16 amino acids long. The CDR3 bases are TGTGCCAGCAGCTTCCAACAGGGGTTCAGGCGTTCACCCCTCCACTTT. Its protein product is CASSFQQGFRRSPLHF.

This clonotype has just a few counts. This chain uses TRBV12-3 or TRBV12-4 with TRBJ1-4, with 8 positions matching TRBD1. With V trimmed by 5 bases and J by 5 bases, 1 base remained unmatched. The CDR3 contains 13 residues. CDR3 DNA: TGTGCCAGCAGTCAGGGGGCAAATGAAAAACTGTTTTTT. Its translation is CASSQGANEKLFF.